This T cell receptor beta chain was recorded in a study of blood T cells in healthy people across ages. Whole-study results and caveats: Roughly linearly, TCR beta diversity per million T cells fell as age increased. Because donor CMV status was unknown, expanded clonotype changes were possibly confounded. It was found that TCR beta diversity correlated strongly with the percentage of naive T cells.

The CDR3 is 13 amino acids. Germline V gene lookup returns CDR1 MNHEY and CDR2 SVGEGT. The V end lost 5 bases, the J end lost 1 base, and 8 bases lay between the germline ends. With a J-beta primer mix and a sample-barcoded 5' primer, a second PCR ran about 7 to 12 cycles. From the 5' RACE reads, TCRdb called clonotypes with MiXCR, one entry per CDR3 protein. Among roughly 800,000 distinct CDR3 sequences listed, about 62% were seen once. Concerning this clonotype: Its antigen is unknown.

The material sequenced was blood. The receptor was isolated from a man younger than 40 in good health. The J gene is TRBJ1-1, the V gene TRBV6-2 or TRBV6-3; D gene ambiguous. The CDR3 region has the DNA TGTGCCAGCAGTCTGCGACGGAACACTGAAGCTTTCTTT. Translation: CASSLRRNTEAFF.